This T cell receptor (beta chain) is drawn from a study of response to subunit inactivated influenza vaccine. Whole-study findings and limits: Only a handful of new T cells, the authors suggested, are recruited with each seasonal influenza vaccination.

TCRdb recomputed calls from the RT-PCR reads with MiXCR, one row per CDR3 protein. Here the sample spans about 520,000 distinct CDR3 sequences, about 25% being singletons. V was pared by 5 bases and J by 0 bases, with 13 bases between. The CDR3 has 14 residues. In germline, CDR1 is DFQATT, CDR2 SNEGSKA (reference sequence). Concerning this clonotype: What it recognizes is unknown.

The clonotype was recovered from a man aged 45 to 65 who received an inactivated influenza vaccine. J is TRBJ2-5 and V is TRBV20-1; D is undetermined. This specimen consisted of CD4+ T cells sorted from PBMCs, obtained approximately 5 days after vaccination. The chain's CDR3 is CSAPIQRYQETQYF. The DNA for the CDR3 is TGCAGTGCTCCAATTCAGAGATACCAAGAGACCCAGTACTTC.